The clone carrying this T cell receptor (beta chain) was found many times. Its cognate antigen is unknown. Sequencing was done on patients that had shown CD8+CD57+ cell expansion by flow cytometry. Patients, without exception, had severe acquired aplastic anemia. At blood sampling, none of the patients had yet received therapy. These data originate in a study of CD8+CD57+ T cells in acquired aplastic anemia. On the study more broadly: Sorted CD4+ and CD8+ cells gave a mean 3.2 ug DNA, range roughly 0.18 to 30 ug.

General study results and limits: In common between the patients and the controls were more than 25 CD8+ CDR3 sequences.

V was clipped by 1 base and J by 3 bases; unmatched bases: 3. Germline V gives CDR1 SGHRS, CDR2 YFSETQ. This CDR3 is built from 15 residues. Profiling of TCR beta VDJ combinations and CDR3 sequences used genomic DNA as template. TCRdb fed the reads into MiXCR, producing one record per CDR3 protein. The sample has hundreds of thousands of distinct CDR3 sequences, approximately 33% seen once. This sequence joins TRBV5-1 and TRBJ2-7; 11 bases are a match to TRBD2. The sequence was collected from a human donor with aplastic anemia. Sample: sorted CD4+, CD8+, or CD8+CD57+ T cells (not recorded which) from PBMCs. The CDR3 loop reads CASSLQTSGNYEQYF. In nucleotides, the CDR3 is TGCGCCAGCAGCTTGCAGACTAGCGGGAACTACGAGCAGTACTTC.